This TCR beta chain was observed in a study of Ad26.COV2.S vaccination and SARS-CoV-2 variants. Some clones are missing from TCRdb's copy, which holds only in-frame ones; the method was immunoSEQ multiplex PCR. The top ten hold around 5.8% of the sample, which has about 350,000 clones, about 87% seen once. Germline CDR1 reads SGHRS; CDR2 reads YFSETQ. The CDR3 has 15 amino acids. V gave up 4 bases and J gave up 1 base, with 15 bases separating them. Described treatment: 15 to 20 received Ad26.COV2.S at low or high dose, single or two shots; about 5 received placebo; per-sample allocation not given. After the first vaccine or placebo injection, samples were drawn on day 63. This clone appeared once.

This chain connects TRBV5-1 to TRBJ2-7, with no clear D. The sequencing used peripheral blood, collected in a trial of Ad26.COV2.S vaccine versus placebo. The sequence came from a person aged 18-65 years who received the Ad26.COV2.S COVID-19 vaccine or a placebo. The CDR3 sequence is CASSPSRGISYEQYF. The CDR3 region has the DNA TGCGCCAGCAGCCCGAGCCGTGGAATATCCTACGAGCAGTACTTC. Looking up the rest from reference TRBV5-1 and TRBJ2-7 gives the full variable domain: KAGVTQTPRYLIKTRGQQVTLSCSPISGHRSVSWYQQTPGQGLQFLFEYFSETQRNKGNFPGRFSGRQFSNSRSEMNVSTLELGDSALYLCASSPSRGISYEQYFGPGTRLTVT.